This TCR beta chain is from a study of PD-L1 blockade in urothelial cancer. Described time point: pretreatment peripheral blood. V was clipped by 5 bases and J by 2 bases, with 6 bases between them. Germline CDR1 SGHTA, CDR2 FQGNSA. This CDR3 is 12 amino acids long. Produced via immunoSEQ multiplex PCR; TCRdb's table is partial and in-frame only. Of around 50,000 clones in the sample, 80% to 85% were seen once. This clone appeared many times. Sequences were derived from PBMCs, sampled around atezolizumab (anti-PD-L1) treatment. The gene calls are TRBV7-2 and TRBJ1-2; D gene uncertain. This TCR came from a man between 45 and 60 years old with urothelial cancer. Here the CDR3 reads CASSRGNYGYTF. The CDR3 DNA is TGTGCCAGCAGCCGGGGAAACTATGGCTACACCTTC.